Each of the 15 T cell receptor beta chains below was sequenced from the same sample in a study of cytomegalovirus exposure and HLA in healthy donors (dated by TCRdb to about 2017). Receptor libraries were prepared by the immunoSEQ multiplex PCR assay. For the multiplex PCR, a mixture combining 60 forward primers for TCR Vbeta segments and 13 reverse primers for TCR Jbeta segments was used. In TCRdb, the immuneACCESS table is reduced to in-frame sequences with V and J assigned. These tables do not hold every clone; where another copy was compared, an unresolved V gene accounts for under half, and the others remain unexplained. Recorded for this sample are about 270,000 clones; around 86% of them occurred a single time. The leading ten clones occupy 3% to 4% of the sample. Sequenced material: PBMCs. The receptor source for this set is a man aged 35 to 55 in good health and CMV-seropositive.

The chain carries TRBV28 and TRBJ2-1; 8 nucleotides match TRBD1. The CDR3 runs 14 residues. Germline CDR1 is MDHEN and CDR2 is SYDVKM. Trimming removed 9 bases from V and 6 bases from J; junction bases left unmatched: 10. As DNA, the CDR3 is TGTGCCAGTTCAGGGACAGGTTCGGGCAATGAGCAGTTCTTC. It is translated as CASSGTGSGNEQFF.

DNA for the CDR3: TGTGCCAGCAGCGTAGTTGGACTCTCCCTCGGCTCCTACAATGAGCAGTTCTTC. This translates into CASSVVGLSLGSYNEQFF. The rearrangement uses TRBV9 and TRBJ2-1; TRBD2 might be the D (5 bases). This CDR3 is 18 amino acids long. In germline, CDR1 is SGDLS, CDR2 YYNGEE. Trimming cost V 0 bases and J 0 bases, with 16 bases left between them.

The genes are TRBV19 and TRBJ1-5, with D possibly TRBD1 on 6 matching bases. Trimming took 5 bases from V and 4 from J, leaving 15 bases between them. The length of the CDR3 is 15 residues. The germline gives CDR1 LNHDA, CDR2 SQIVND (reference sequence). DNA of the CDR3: TGTGCCAGTAGTTCCACAGGGATAGGAAATCAGCCCCAGCATTTT. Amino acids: CASSSTGIGNQPQHF.

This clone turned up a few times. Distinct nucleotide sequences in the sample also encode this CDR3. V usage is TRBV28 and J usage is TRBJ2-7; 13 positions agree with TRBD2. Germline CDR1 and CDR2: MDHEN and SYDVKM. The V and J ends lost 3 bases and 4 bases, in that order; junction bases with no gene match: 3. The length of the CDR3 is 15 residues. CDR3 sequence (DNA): TGTGCCAGCAGTTTGTGGACTAGCGGGAGTTACGAGCAGTACTTC. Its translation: CASSLWTSGSYEQYF.

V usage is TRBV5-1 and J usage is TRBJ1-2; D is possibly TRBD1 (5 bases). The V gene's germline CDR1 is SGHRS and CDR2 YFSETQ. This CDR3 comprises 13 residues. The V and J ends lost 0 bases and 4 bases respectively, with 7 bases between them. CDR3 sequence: CASSLAGGYGYTF. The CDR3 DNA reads TGCGCCAGCAGCTTGGCCGGGGGCTATGGCTACACCTTC. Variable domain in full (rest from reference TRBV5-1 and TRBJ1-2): KAGVTQTPRYLIKTRGQQVTLSCSPISGHRSVSWYQQTPGQGLQFLFEYFSETQRNKGNFPGRFSGRQFSNSRSEMNVSTLELGDSALYLCASSLAGGYGYTFGSGTRLTVV.

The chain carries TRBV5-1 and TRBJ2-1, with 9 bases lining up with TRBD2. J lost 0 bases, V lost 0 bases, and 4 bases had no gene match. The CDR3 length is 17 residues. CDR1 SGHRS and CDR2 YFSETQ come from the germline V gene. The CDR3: CASSLAPSGVSYNEQFF. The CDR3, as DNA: TGCGCCAGCAGCTTGGCCCCTAGCGGGGTCTCCTACAATGAGCAGTTCTTC.

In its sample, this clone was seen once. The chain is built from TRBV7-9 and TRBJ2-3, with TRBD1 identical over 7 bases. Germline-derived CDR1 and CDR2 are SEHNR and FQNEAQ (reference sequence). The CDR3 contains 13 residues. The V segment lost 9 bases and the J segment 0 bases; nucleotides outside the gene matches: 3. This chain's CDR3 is CARGTASTDTQYF. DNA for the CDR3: TGTGCCAGGGGGACAGCGAGCACAGATACGCAGTATTTT.

This CDR3 is CASSLVARDYEQYF. CDR3 in DNA: TGCGCCAGCAGCTTGGTTGCCAGGGACTACGAGCAGTACTTC. The genes are TRBV5-1 and TRBJ2-7; tentative D call: TRBD1 (5 bases). This CDR3 is built from 14 residues. Germline CDR1 is SGHRS and CDR2 is YFSETQ. With 0 bases removed from V and 3 bases from J, the gap between germline ends came to 10 bases.

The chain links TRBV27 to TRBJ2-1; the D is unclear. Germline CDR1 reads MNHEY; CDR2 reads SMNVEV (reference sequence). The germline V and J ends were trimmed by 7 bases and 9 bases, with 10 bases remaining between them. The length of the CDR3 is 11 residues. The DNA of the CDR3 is TGTGCCAGCACGTCCGCAGGTGAGCAGTTCTTC. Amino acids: CASTSAGEQFF.

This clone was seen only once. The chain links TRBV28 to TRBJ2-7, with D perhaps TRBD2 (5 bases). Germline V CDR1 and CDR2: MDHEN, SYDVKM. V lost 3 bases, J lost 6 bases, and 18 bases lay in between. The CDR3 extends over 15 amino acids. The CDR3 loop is CASSFVGDALPEQYF. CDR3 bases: TGTGCCAGCAGTTTTGTCGGGGATGCTCTACCCGAGCAGTACTTC.

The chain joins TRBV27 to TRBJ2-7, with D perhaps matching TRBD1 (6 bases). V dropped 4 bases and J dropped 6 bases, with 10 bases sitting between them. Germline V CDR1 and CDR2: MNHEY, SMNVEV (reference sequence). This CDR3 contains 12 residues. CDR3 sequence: CASSYGGGEQYF. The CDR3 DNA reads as TGTGCCAGCAGTTATGGGGGCGGCGAGCAGTACTTC.

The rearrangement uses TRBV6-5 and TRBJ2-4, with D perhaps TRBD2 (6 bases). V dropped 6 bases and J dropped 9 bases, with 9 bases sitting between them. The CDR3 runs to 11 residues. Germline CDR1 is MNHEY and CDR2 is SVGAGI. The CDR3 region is CASRGGRIQYF. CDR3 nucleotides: TGTGCCAGCAGGGGGGGTCGCATTCAGTACTTC.

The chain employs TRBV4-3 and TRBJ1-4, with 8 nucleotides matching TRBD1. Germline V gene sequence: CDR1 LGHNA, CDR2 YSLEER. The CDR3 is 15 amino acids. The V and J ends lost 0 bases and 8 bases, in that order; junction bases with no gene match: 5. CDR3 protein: CASSQDQGAGEKLFF. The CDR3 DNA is TGCGCCAGCAGCCAAGATCAGGGGGCGGGGGAAAAACTGTTTTTT.

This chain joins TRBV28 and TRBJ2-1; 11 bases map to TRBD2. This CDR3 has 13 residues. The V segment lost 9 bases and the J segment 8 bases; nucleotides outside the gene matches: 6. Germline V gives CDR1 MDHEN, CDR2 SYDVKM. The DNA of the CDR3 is TGTGCCAGGCCGGGACTAGCGGTAGATGAGCAGTTCTTC. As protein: CARPGLAVDEQFF. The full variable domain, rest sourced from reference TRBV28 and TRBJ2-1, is DVKVTQSSRYLVKRTGEKVFLECVQDMDHENMFWYRQDPGLGLRLIYFSYDVKMKEKGDIPEGYSVSREKKERFSLILESASTNQTSMYLCARPGLAVDEQFFGPGTRLTVL.

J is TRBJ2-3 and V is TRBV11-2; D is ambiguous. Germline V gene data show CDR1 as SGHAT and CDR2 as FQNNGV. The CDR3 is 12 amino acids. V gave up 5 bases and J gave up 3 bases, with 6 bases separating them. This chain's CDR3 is CASSKQTDTQYF. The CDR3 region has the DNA TGTGCCAGCAGCAAACAGACAGATACGCAGTATTTT.